These T cell receptor beta chains were read from a single sample in a study of CD4+ T cells in melanoma. Libraries were prepared by immunoSEQ multiplex PCR; TCRdb keeps only in-frame clonotypes and omits some of them. The sample lists about 9,900 clones; roughly two thirds were seen once. The sample comprised cells from a culture (not recorded whether cultured in vitro). These receptors were obtained from a human donor with melanoma. Both conserved end residues are part of each CDR3. The D gene is left open where the match is weak. A row's size may be missing; if present it is once, few, many or a size class.

CDR3aa,j_gene,d_gene,len,v_gene,abundance
CASSYSIRGVETQYF,TRBJ2-5,NA,15,TRBV6-6,few
CASSLGSQRGRETQYF,TRBJ2-5,TRBD2,16,TRBV7-7,NA
CASTKRTGIGTEAFF,TRBJ1-1,NA,15,TRBV6-5,NA
CASTLLGDSTDTQYF,TRBJ2-3,NA,15,TRBV5-5,NA
CATRWGGGIDTQYF,TRBJ2-3,NA,14,TRBV10-3,NA
CASSPIRDRMNTEAFF,TRBJ1-1,TRBD1,16,TRBV2,few
CASSFREGHYGYTF,TRBJ1-2,NA,14,TRBV7-3,NA
CASSTGPSGYTF,TRBJ1-2,NA,12,TRBV6-5,NA
CASSSLDEQFF,TRBJ2-1,NA,11,TRBV11-2,NA
CASSNRGSGRRDTQYF,TRBJ2-3,NA,16,TRBV19,once
CATSRAGGYGYTF,TRBJ1-2,NA,13,TRBV15,few
CASTRGLGYGYTF,TRBJ1-2,NA,13,TRBV6-5,NA
CASKGQGAFGETEAFF,TRBJ1-1,TRBD1,16,TRBV10-3,NA
CASSLGGQLGYTF,TRBJ1-2,TRBD1,13,TRBV7-8,few
CASSQEGRGRYNEQFF,TRBJ2-1,TRBD2,16,TRBV4-1,NA
CATSRYRYGGDEQFF,TRBJ2-1,NA,15,TRBV15,NA
CAWRSWDRGNSPLHF,TRBJ1-6,TRBD1,15,TRBV30,NA
CASSSSQGVYGQYF,TRBJ2-7,TRBD1,14,TRBV7-9,NA
CASSPSGANVLTF,TRBJ2-6,NA,13,TRBV11-2,NA
CASSLGSNQPQHF,TRBJ1-5,NA,13,TRBV11-1,NA
CASSLGRVGGEQYF,TRBJ2-7,NA,14,TRBV5-5,once
CASSIRGRNTEAFF,TRBJ1-1,NA,14,TRBV19,NA
CASSLTSLKAGEQFF,TRBJ2-1,NA,15,TRBV7-9,NA
CASSPLPDRVEEKLFF,TRBJ1-4,TRBD1,16,TRBV18,NA
CATSLETGLEAFF,TRBJ1-1,NA,13,TRBV18,NA
CASSLDSRAAFVRRNTQYF,TRBJ2-3,NA,19,TRBV11-2,NA
CASSLARSGVPGELFF,TRBJ2-2,TRBD2,16,TRBV5-4,NA
CASSPPPEHNEQFF,TRBJ2-1,NA,14,TRBV11-2,NA
CASSQDPGTRRPGELFF,TRBJ2-2,TRBD2,17,TRBV4-2,NA
CASRVAGGLITGELFF,TRBJ2-2,TRBD2,16,TRBV4-1,few
CASSLEARVWQFF,TRBJ2-1,NA,13,TRBV7-9,NA
CASSGGYGYTF,TRBJ1-2,NA,11,TRBV6-5,NA
CASSGTGPGEQYF,TRBJ2-7,TRBD1,13,TRBV7-9,few
CASSIVGGGTDTQYF,TRBJ2-3,NA,15,TRBV19,NA
CASSENRGSLETQYF,TRBJ2-5,TRBD1,15,TRBV6-1,NA
CASSLTGSEGYTF,TRBJ1-2,TRBD1,13,TRBV7-6,NA
CATSRDIGRETQYF,TRBJ2-5,NA,14,TRBV15,NA
CASSLIRGNSGAGGYTF,TRBJ1-2,NA,17,TRBV7-8,NA